The present TCR beta chain was sequenced within a study of blood T cell repertoires in COVID-19. Study-wide context: Italy, Spain and the United States were the sources of the convalescent and acute COVID-19 samples. Sample material is recorded as cDNA or gDNA derived from T cells, B-cell-depleted T cells, or PBMCs.

In the original workflow: Reference gene primer amplification gave nucleated cell count estimates. Here immunoSEQ multiplex PCR was the method, and the copy in TCRdb shows in-frame clones only, minus some. V and J calls and clone size follow that table, whereas D and trimming were derived from the DNA. The profile covers 250,000 to 300,000 clones, with about 91% appearing a single time and around 4.6% taken by the ten largest. The CDR3 is made up of 13 amino acids. V gave up 1 base and J gave up 1 base, with 2 bases separating them. CDR1 and CDR2 (germline): SGHVS, FNYEAQ. The sample consisted of peripheral blood. The clonotype was recovered from a woman in her thirties or forties who had recovered from COVID-19. The chain recombines TRBV7-6 with TRBJ1-5; no definite D call. Written as DNA, the CDR3 is TGTGCCAGCAGCTTAGTAAGCAATCAGCCCCAGCATTTT. It translates to CASSLVSNQPQHF.